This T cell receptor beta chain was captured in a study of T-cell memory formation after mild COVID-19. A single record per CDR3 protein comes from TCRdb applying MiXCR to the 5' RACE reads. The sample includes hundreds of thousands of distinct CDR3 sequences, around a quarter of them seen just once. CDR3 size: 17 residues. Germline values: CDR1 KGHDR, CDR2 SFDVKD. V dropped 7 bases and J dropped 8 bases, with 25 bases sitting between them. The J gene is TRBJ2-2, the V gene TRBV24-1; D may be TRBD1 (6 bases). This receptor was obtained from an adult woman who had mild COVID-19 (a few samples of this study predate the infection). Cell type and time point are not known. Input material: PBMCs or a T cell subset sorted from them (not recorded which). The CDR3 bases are TGTGCCACCAGCGCATCAACAGGGATTCGGTCTGAAGGGGAGCTGTTTTTT. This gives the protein CATSASTGIRSEGELFF.